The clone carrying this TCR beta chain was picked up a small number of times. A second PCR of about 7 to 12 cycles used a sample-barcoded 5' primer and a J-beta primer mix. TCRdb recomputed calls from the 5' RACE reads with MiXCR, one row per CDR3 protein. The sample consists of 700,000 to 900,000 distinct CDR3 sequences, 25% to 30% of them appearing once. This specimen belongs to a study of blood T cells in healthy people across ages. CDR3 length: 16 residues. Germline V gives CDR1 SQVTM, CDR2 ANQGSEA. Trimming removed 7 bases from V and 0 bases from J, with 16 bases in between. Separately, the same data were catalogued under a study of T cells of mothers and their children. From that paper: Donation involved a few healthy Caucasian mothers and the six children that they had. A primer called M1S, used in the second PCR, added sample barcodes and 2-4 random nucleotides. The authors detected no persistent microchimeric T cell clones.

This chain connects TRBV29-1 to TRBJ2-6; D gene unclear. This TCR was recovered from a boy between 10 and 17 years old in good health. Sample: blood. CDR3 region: CSAKRTDLSGANVLTF. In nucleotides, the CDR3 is TGCAGCGCAAAGAGGACCGACCTCTCTGGGGCCAACGTCCTGACTTTC. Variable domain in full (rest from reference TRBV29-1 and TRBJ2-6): SAVISQKPSRDICQRGTSLTIQCQVDSQVTMMFWYRQQPGQSLTLIATANQGSEATYESGFVIDKFPISRPNLTFSTLTVSNMSPEDSSIYLCSAKRTDLSGANVLTFGAGSRLTVL.